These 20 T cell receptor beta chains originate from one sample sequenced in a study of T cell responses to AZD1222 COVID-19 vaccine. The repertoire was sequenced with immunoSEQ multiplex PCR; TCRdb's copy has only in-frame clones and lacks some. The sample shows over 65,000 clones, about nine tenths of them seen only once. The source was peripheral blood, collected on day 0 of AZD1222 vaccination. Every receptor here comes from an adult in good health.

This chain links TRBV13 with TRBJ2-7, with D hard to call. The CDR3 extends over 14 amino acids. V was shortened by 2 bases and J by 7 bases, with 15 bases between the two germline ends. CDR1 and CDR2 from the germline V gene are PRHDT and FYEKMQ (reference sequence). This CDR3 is CASSLKPPLGEQYF. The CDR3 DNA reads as TGTGCCAGCAGCTTAAAACCCCCTCTAGGGGAGCAGTACTTC. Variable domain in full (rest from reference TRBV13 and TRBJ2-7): AAGVIQSPRHLIKEKRETATLKCYPIPRHDTVYWYQQGPGQDPQFLISFYEKMQSDKGSIPDRFSAQQFSDYHSELNMSSLELGDSALYFCASSLKPPLGEQYFGPGTRLTVT.

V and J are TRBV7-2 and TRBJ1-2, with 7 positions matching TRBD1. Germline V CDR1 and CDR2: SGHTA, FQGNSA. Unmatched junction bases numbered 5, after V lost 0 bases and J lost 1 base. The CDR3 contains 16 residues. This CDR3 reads CASSLAGTVVNYGYTF. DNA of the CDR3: TGTGCCAGCAGCTTAGCCGGGACAGTGGTTAACTATGGCTACACCTTC.

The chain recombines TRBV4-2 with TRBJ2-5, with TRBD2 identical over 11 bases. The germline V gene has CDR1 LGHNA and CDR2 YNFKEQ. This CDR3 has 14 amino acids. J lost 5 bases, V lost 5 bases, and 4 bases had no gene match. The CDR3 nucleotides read TGTGCCAGCAGCGCCGCTAGCGGGGGGGAGACCCAGTACTTC. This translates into CASSAASGGETQYF.

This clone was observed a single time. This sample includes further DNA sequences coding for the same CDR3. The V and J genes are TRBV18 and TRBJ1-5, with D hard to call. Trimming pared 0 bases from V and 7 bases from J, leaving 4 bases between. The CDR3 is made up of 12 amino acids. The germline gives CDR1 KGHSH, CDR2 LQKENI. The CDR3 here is CASSPPNQPQHF. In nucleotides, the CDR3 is TGTGCCAGCTCACCACCGAACCAGCCCCAGCATTTT.

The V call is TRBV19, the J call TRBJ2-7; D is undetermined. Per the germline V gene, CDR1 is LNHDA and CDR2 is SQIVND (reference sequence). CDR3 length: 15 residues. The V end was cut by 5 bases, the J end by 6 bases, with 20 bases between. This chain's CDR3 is CASSPTPLSYPEQYF. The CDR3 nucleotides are TGTGCCAGTAGTCCCACCCCGCTATCGTACCCCGAGCAGTACTTC. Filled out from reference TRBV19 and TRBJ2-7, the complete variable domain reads DGGITQSPKYLFRKEGQNVTLSCEQNLNHDAMYWYRQDPGQGLRLIYYSQIVNDFQKGDIAEGYSVSREKKESFPLTVTSAQKNPTAFYLCASSPTPLSYPEQYFGPGTRLTVT.

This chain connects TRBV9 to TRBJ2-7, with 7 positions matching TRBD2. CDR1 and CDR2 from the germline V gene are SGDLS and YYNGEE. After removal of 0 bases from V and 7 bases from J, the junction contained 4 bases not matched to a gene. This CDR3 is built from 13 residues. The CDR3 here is CASSVGGEGEQYF. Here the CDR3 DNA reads TGTGCCAGCAGCGTAGGAGGGGAGGGGGAGCAGTACTTC.

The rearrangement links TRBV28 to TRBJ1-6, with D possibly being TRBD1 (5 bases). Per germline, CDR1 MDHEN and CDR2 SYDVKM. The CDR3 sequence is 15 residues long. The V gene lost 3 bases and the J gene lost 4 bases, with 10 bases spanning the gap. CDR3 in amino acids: CASSFTGSYNSPLHF. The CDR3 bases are TGTGCCAGCAGTTTTACAGGATCATATAATTCACCCCTCCACTTT.

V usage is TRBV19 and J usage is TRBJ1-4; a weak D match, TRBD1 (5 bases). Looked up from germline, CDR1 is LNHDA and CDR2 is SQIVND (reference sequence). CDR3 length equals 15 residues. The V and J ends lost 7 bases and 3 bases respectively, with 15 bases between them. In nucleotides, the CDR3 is TGTGCCAGTACCTCCCCGTGGGGCTCTAATGAAAAACTGTTTTTT. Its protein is CASTSPWGSNEKLFF.

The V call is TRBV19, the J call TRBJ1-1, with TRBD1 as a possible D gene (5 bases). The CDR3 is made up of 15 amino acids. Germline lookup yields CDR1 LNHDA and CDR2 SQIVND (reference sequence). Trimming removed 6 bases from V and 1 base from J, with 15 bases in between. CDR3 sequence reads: CASSPIGAGNTEAFF. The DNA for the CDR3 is TGTGCCAGTAGCCCCATTGGGGCAGGGAACACTGAAGCTTTCTTT. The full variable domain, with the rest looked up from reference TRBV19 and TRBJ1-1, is DGGITQSPKYLFRKEGQNVTLSCEQNLNHDAMYWYRQDPGQGLRLIYYSQIVNDFQKGDIAEGYSVSREKKESFPLTVTSAQKNPTAFYLCASSPIGAGNTEAFFGQGTRLTVV.

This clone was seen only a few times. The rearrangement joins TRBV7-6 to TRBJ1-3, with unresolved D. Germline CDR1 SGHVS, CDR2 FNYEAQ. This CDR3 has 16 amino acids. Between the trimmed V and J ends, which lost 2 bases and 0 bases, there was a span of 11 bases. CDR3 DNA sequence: TGTGCCAGCAGCTTATTTGGGCCCTCCTCTGGAAACACCATATATTTT. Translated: CASSLFGPSSGNTIYF.

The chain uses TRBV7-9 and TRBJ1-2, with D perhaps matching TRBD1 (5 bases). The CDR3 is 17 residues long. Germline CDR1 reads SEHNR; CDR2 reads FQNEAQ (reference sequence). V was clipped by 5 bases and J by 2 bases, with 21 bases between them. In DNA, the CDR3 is TGTGCCAGCAGCCCCGGGGTCGAGTTGGCAGGGAACTATGGCTACACCTTC. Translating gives CASSPGVELAGNYGYTF.

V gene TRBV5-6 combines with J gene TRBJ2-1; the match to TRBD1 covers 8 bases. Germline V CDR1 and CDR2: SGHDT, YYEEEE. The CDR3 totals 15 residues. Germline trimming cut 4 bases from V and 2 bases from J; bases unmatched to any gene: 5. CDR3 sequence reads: CASSPDRAPYNEQFF. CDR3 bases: TGTGCCAGCAGCCCGGACAGGGCACCCTACAATGAGCAGTTCTTC.

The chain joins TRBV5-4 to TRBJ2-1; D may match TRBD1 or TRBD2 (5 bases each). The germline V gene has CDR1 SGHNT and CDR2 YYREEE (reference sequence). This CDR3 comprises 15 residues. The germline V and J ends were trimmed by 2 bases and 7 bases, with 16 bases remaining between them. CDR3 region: CASSLGDGLVNEQFF. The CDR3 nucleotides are TGTGCCAGCAGCTTAGGGGACGGCCTAGTAAATGAGCAGTTCTTC.

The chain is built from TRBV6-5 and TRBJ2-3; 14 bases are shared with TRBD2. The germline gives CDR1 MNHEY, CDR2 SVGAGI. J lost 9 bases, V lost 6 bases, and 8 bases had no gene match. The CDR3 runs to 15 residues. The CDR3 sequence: CASRAGTSGSITQYF. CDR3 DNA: TGTGCCAGCAGAGCAGGGACTAGCGGGAGTATCACGCAGTATTTT.

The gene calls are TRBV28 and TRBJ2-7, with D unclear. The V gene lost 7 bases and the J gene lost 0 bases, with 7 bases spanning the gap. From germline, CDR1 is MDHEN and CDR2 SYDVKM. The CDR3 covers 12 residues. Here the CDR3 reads CASTSSSYEQYF. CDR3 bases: TGTGCCAGCACTAGTAGCTCCTACGAGCAGTACTTC.

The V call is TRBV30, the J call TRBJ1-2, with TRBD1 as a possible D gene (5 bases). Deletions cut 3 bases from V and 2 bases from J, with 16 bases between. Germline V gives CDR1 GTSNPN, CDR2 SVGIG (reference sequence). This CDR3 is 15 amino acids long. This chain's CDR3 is CAWSADSPRNYGYTF. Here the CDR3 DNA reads TGTGCCTGGAGCGCCGACAGCCCCCGGAACTATGGCTACACCTTC.

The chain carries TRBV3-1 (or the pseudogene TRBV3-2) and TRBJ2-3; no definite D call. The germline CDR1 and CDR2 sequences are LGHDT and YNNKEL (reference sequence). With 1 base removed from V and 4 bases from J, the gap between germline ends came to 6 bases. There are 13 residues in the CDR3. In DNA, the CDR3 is TGTGCCAGCAGCCAAGGGAATGCAGATACGCAGTATTTT. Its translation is CASSQGNADTQYF.

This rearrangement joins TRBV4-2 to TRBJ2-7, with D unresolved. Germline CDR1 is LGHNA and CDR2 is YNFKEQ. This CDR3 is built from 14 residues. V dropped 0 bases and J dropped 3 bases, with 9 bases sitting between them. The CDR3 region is CASSQERILYEQYF. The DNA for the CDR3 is TGTGCCAGCAGCCAAGAGCGGATCCTCTACGAGCAGTACTTC.

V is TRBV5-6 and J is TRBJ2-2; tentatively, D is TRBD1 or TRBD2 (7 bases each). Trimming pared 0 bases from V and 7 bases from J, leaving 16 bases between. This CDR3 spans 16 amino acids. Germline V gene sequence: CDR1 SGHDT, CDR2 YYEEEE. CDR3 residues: CASSLGAGQLIGELFF. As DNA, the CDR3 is TGTGCCAGCAGCTTGGGAGCGGGACAGTTGATCGGGGAGCTGTTTTTT.

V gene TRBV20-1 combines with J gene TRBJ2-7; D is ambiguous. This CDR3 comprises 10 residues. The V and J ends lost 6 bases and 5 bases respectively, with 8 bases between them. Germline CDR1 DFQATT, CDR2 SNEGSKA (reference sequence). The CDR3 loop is CSALNHEQYF. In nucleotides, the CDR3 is TGCAGTGCCCTGAACCACGAGCAGTACTTC.